This passage covers 11 T cell receptor beta chains from one sample sequenced in a study of cytomegalovirus exposure and HLA in healthy donors. 60 Vbeta and 13 Jbeta primers were used in PCR. Data came from immunoSEQ multiplex PCR; TCRdb stores just in-frame clones and leaves some out. The sample carries 95,000 to 120,000 clones, roughly four fifths recorded once. The material sequenced was PBMCs. The receptor source for this set is a woman between 18 and 29 years old in good health and CMV-seronegative.

The gene calls are TRBV7-9 and TRBJ2-3; 7 bases map to TRBD2. Looked up from germline, CDR1 is SEHNR and CDR2 is FQNEAQ (reference sequence). This CDR3 is built from 12 residues. V gave up 7 bases and J gave up 5 bases; unmatched junction bases: 3. The CDR3 DNA reads as TGTGCCAGCACCACGGGGGGAGATACGCAGTATTTT. Its protein product is CASTTGGDTQYF.

This rearrangement joins TRBV5-1 to TRBJ2-3, with D maybe TRBD1 (5 bases). The ends were cut back, 4 bases at V and 0 bases at J, with 12 bases in the middle. The CDR3 totals 15 residues. Germline V gene sequence: CDR1 SGHRS, CDR2 YFSETQ. CDR3 sequence (DNA): TGCGCCAGCAGCCTACAGGAACCTAGCACAGATACGCAGTATTTT. Its translation is CASSLQEPSTDTQYF.

V and J are TRBV11-3 and TRBJ1-6, with TRBD1 as a possible D gene (5 bases). The length of the CDR3 is 13 residues. Trimming took 0 bases from V and 9 from J, leaving 6 bases between them. Germline-derived CDR1 and CDR2 are SGHNT and YENEEA. The CDR3 region is CASSLDRASPLHF. As DNA, the CDR3 is TGTGCCAGCAGCTTAGACAGGGCTTCACCCCTCCACTTT.

The chain joins TRBV7-6 to TRBJ1-1; TRBD1 matches at 7 bases. The CDR3 sequence is 13 residues long. The V segment lost 6 bases and the J segment 3 bases; nucleotides outside the gene matches: 4. Per germline, CDR1 SGHVS and CDR2 FNYEAQ. The CDR3 region is CASRTTGDTEAFF. The CDR3 bases are TGTGCCAGCAGAACCACAGGGGACACTGAAGCTTTCTTT.

The genes are TRBV28 and TRBJ1-4; possible D gene TRBD1, 5 bases. The CDR3 sequence is 14 residues long. In germline, CDR1 is MDHEN, CDR2 SYDVKM. V was trimmed by 10 bases and J by 0 bases, leaving 12 bases between them. The CDR3 is CAIQGAATNEKLFF. CDR3 DNA: TGTGCCATCCAGGGCGCGGCAACTAATGAAAAACTGTTTTTT.

The rearrangement uses TRBV28 and TRBJ1-3; D unclear. Germline loops: CDR1 MDHEN, CDR2 SYDVKM. This CDR3 has 12 residues. V was shortened by 3 bases and J by 4 bases, with 4 bases between the two germline ends. This chain's CDR3 is CASSFLGNTIYF. In DNA form, the CDR3 reads TGTGCCAGCAGTTTCTTGGGAAACACCATATATTTT.

The gene calls are TRBV27 and TRBJ2-2; D is unclear. The V gene's germline CDR1 is MNHEY and CDR2 SMNVEV (reference sequence). V was pared by 4 bases and J by 6 bases, with 15 bases between. The CDR3 runs 15 residues. DNA of the CDR3: TGTGCCAGCAGTTCTTTCGTCGGGTTCGCCGGGGAGCTGTTTTTT. Translation gives CASSSFVGFAGELFF.

In its sample, this clone was seen once. Sequence at one end of the junction differs from germline and may be a read error. The chain couples TRBV7-2 to TRBJ2-1; 11 bases agree with TRBD2. CDR1 and CDR2 (germline): SGHTA, FQGNSA. CDR3 length equals 14 residues. CDR3 in DNA: TGTGCCAGCAGCTTAAGGCGGGCTAGCGGGGGGCCTATCTTC. It encodes CASSLRRASGGPIF.

The chain joins TRBV15 to TRBJ2-7; 7 nucleotides match TRBD2. This CDR3 is 14 amino acids long. The junction had 2 bases not matched to a gene; V was cut back by 3 bases and J by 0 bases. Germline V gives CDR1 LNHNV, CDR2 YYDKDF (reference sequence). The CDR3 spells CATSSGGSSYEQYV. The CDR3 DNA sequence: TGTGCCACCAGCAGCGGGGGGTCCTCCTACGAGCAGTACGTC.

This chain links TRBV27 with TRBJ2-7, with no clear D. CDR1 is MNHEY and CDR2 is SMNVEV in the germline V gene (reference sequence). The CDR3 consists of 16 residues. The V and J ends lost 2 bases and 3 bases respectively, with 17 bases between them. As DNA, the CDR3 is TGTGCCAGCAGTTTACACCCCGCGCCGGGTTACTACGAGCAGTACTTC. It codes for CASSLHPAPGYYEQYF.

The chain links TRBV28 to TRBJ2-7; D possibly corresponds to TRBD2 (5 bases). The germline gives CDR1 MDHEN, CDR2 SYDVKM. This CDR3 contains 15 residues. The V end lost 6 bases, the J end lost 3 bases, and 18 bases lay between the germline ends. Written as DNA, the CDR3 is TGTGCCAGCAGCCCCCCCCGGTCCGGGAACTACGAGCAGTACTTC. Translation: CASSPPRSGNYEQYF.